This T cell receptor (beta chain) was recorded in a study of blood T cell repertoires in COVID-19. Turning to the study itself: PBMCs, B-cell-depleted T cells, or T cells were the source of the cDNA or gDNA that made up the material.

The CDR3 is made up of 12 amino acids. Trimming stripped 2 bases from V and 5 bases from J, with 6 bases between. From germline, CDR1 is SGHTA and CDR2 FQGNSA. Sequencing used immunoSEQ multiplex PCR; TCRdb keeps in-frame clones, though not all of them. The sample records about 220,000 clones, around three quarters being singletons. V and J are TRBV7-2 and TRBJ1-2; no definite D call. Sequencing used peripheral blood. This receptor was obtained from a woman aged 70-85 years with acute or convalescent COVID-19. CDR3 loop: CASSLPQYGYTF. As DNA, the CDR3 is TGTGCCAGCAGCTTACCCCAATATGGCTACACCTTC. Complete variable domain (other parts from reference TRBV7-2 and TRBJ1-2): GAGVSQSPSNKVTEKGKDVELRCDPISGHTALYWYRQSLGQGLEFLIYFQGNSAPDKSGLPSDRFSAERTGGSVSTLTIQRTQQEDSAVYLCASSLPQYGYTFGSGTRLTVV.